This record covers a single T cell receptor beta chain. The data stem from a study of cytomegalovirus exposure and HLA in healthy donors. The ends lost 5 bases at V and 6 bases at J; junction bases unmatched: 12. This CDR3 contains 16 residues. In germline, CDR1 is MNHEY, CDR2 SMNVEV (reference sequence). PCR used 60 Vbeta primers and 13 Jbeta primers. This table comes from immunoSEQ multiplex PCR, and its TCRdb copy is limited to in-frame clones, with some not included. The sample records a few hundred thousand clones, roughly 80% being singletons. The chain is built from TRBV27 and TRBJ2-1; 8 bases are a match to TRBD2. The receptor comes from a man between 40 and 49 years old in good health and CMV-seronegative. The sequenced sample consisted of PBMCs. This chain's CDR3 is CASSVPGLAGINEQFF. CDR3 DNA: TGTGCCAGCAGTGTCCCGGGTTTAGCGGGGATCAATGAGCAGTTCTTC.